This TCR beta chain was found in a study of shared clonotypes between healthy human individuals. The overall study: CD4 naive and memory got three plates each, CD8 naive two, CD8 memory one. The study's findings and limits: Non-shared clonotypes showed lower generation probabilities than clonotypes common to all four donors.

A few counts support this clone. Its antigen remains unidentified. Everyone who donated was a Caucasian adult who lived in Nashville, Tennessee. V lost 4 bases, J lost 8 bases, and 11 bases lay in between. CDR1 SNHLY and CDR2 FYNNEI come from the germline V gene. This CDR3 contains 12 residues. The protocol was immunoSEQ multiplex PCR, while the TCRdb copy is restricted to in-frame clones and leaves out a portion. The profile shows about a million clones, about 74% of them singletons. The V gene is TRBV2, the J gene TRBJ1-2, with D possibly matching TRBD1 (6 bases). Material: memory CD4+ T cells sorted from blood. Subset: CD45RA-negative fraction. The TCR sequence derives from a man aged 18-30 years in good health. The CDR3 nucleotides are TGTGCCAGCAGTGTTCAGGGGCAGGGCTACACCTTC. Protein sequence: CASSVQGQGYTF.